This TCR beta chain was captured by sequencing in a study of CD8 T cells in Susac syndrome. In the study overall: Patients with Susac syndrome were therapy-naive, taking corticosteroids, with some also receiving intravenous immunoglobulin, or taking intravenous immunoglobulin alone at the time their blood was drawn.

Random hexamers primed reverse transcription of roughly 0.45 to 1 ug RNA. MiXCR was run by TCRdb on the immunoSEQ multiplex PCR reads, yielding one entry per CDR3 protein. The sample contains tens of thousands of distinct CDR3 sequences, roughly 94% of which appear only once. Material: CD8+ T cells from PBMCs. This sequence was found in a human donor with Susac syndrome.

The CDR3 bases are TGTGCCAGCAGCTTGATACAGCACTACGAGCAGTACTTC. It encodes CASSLIQHYEQYF. V is TRBV5-6 and J is TRBJ2-7; D not resolved. The length of the CDR3 is 13 residues. V was trimmed by 1 base and J by 3 bases, leaving 8 bases between them. Per the germline V gene, CDR1 is SGHDT and CDR2 is YYEEEE.